Listed here are 10 T cell receptor beta chains from one sample, sequenced in a study of blood T cells in healthy people across ages. The second PCR ran about 6 to 12 cycles with a sample-barcoded 5' primer and J-beta primers. A single record per CDR3 protein comes from TCRdb applying MiXCR to the 5' RACE reads. The sample shows more than 750,000 distinct CDR3 sequences, almost 30% of them seen only once. In addition, the sample was reused for a study of T cells of mothers and their children.

Sample: blood. These TCRs come from a woman aged 40 to 50 in good health.

This clonotype was counted at least ten times. The J gene is TRBJ2-5, the V gene TRBV15, with TRBD2 as a possible D gene (6 bases). Per the germline V gene, CDR1 is LNHNV and CDR2 is YYDKDF (reference sequence). V gave up 5 bases and J gave up 0 bases, with 19 bases separating them. This CDR3 region has 17 residues. The CDR3: CATSGPGLLGYQETQYF. DNA for the CDR3: TGTGCCACCAGCGGACCGGGACTCTTGGGGTACCAAGAGACCCAGTACTTC.

In this sample, this clonotype turned up a few times. A much larger clone differs from this one at a single base, so this may be a read error. The chain has TRBV7-6 and TRBJ2-1; D not resolved. Germline CDR1 and CDR2: SGHVS and FNYEAQ. This CDR3 spans 13 amino acids. CDR3 sequence (DNA): TGTGCCGGCAGCCCCCGCGTCTACAATGAGCAGTTCTTC. Protein sequence: CAGSPRVYNEQFF.

As to this clonotype: A read error may be the cause here, since a much bigger clone is one base away. This chain connects TRBV20-1 to TRBJ2-3; D is perhaps TRBD2 (7 bases). V shed 0 bases and J shed 3 bases, with 13 bases lying between them. The germline CDR1 and CDR2 sequences are DFQATT and SNEGSKA (reference sequence). The CDR3 totals 15 residues. The CDR3 DNA reads as TGCAGTGCTAGAGATTTTAGGGGGGGGACAGATACGCAGTATTTT. This codes for CSARDFRGGTDTQYF.

This clonotype has a count of ten or more. Being one base from a much bigger clone, this may be a read error. The V gene is TRBV29-1, the J gene TRBJ2-1; 8 nucleotides agree with TRBD1. With the DNA end fitting TRBJ2-7 better, the J assignment may be wrong. The CDR3 has 16 amino acids. The germline V gene has CDR1 SQVTM and CDR2 ANQGSEA. Here the CDR3 DNA reads TGCAGCGTAGAGAGCGCACAGGGGGGCTCCTACAATGAGCAGTACTTC. Its translation: CSVESAQGGSYNEQYF.

This clonotype turned up a few times. This rearrangement joins TRBV7-2 to TRBJ2-7; 8 nucleotides match TRBD1. Germline CDR1 reads SGHTA; CDR2 reads FQGNSA. The V segment lost 4 bases and the J segment 4 bases; nucleotides outside the gene matches: 12. The CDR3 contains 16 residues. In DNA, the CDR3 is TGTGCCAGCAGCTCGCAGGGGGCAGGGGGCGCGTACGAGCAGTACTTC. Translation gives CASSSQGAGGAYEQYF.

On this clonotype: The junction shows a germline mismatch at one end, possibly a read error. The V and J genes are TRBV10-3 and TRBJ2-3, with D unclear. The CDR3 extends over 14 amino acids. Looked up from germline, CDR1 is ENHRY and CDR2 is SYGVKD. The CDR3 protein is CVISRVGNTDTQYF. The CDR3 region has the DNA TGTGTCATCAGTCGGGTGGGGAACACAGATACGCAGTATTTT.

This CDR3 is CSVGGGGVVVDPFAEAFF. CDR3 bases: TGCAGCGTGGGGGGCGGAGGAGTCGTCGTGGACCCCTTCGCTGAAGCTTTCTTT. The chain has TRBV29-1 and TRBJ1-1, with D perhaps TRBD1 (6 bases). From germline, CDR1 is SQVTM and CDR2 ANQGSEA. This CDR3 region has 18 residues. Trimming pared 6 bases from V and 6 bases from J, leaving 32 bases between.

In its sample, this clonotype was seen once. This sequence joins TRBV5-1 and TRBJ1-1, with D possibly being TRBD1 (6 bases). This CDR3 region has 15 residues. Germline V gene lookup returns CDR1 SGHRS and CDR2 YFSETQ. V gave up 3 bases and J gave up 2 bases, with 14 bases separating them. The CDR3, as DNA: TGCGCCAGCAGCTCTCAGGGGACGGCCAACACTGAAGCTTTCTTT. Translation gives CASSSQGTANTEAFF.

This clonotype was picked up a small number of times. The chain has TRBV18 and TRBJ1-1, with 9 bases matching TRBD1. There are 14 residues in the CDR3. Germline CDR1 and CDR2: KGHSH and LQKENI. The V segment lost 6 bases and the J segment 5 bases; nucleotides outside the gene matches: 7. CDR3 nucleotide sequence: TGTGCCAGCTCGCAACAGGGGGCTCGGACTGAAGCTTTCTTT. Amino acid sequence: CASSQQGARTEAFF.

The CDR3 sequence is CASSSRGPQGRWYGYTF. The CDR3 DNA sequence: TGTGCCAGCAGCTCTAGGGGGCCACAGGGGCGCTGGTATGGCTACACCTTC. V gene TRBV7-9 combines with J gene TRBJ1-2; 7 nucleotides match TRBD1. CDR3 length equals 17 residues. The V and J ends lost 4 bases and 5 bases, in that order; junction bases with no gene match: 16. Germline lookup yields CDR1 SEHNR and CDR2 FQNEAQ (reference sequence).